The T cell receptor (beta chain) described here comes from a study of T cell responses to AZD1222 COVID-19 vaccine. Findings and limits, study-wide: The peak T cell response came first, and repertoires were sampled only after it. Across the whole spike, CD4 TCRs peaked at regions 160-218 and 743-854. Females outnumbered males among donors, who were mostly white British; clonal diversity was possibly underestimated.

Doses given second, at about 4 or about 12 weeks, were pooled. Note on this clone: What it recognizes is unknown.

The germline CDR1 and CDR2 sequences are SGHTA and FQGNSA. The CDR3 is 13 residues long. V shed 1 base and J shed 6 bases, with 7 bases lying between them. Produced via immunoSEQ multiplex PCR; TCRdb's table is partial and in-frame only. The profile shows fewer than 150,000 clones, 85% to 95% of them singletons. This receptor was obtained from an adult who received the AZD1222 COVID-19 vaccine. Specimen: peripheral blood, collected 28 days after the second AZD1222 dose. V gene TRBV7-2 combines with J gene TRBJ1-5; D is unresolved. The CDR3 loop is CASSLVSVQPQHF. The CDR3 DNA reads as TGTGCCAGCAGCTTAGTATCCGTTCAGCCCCAGCATTTT.